This paragraph reports one T cell receptor (beta chain). Its antigen remains unidentified. None of the participants had acute infectious disease, and every participant was in good physical condition. Neurodegeneration in patients was confirmed with biomarkers including neurofilament, amyloid-beta and tau. For droplet-based sequencing, live CSF cells were sorted using a live/dead marker. CSF was obtained by lumbar puncture, and immune cells were pelleted by centrifugation at 300g. CSF samples were checked for red blood cells, and any sample contaminated with blood was excluded. CSF cells were cryopreserved in freezing medium, frozen at -80 degrees C overnight, and then transferred to liquid nitrogen for storage. Before analysis, CSF samples had been stored for less than six months. The library came from 10x single-cell sequencing. Profiling of CSF cells was done with 10X Genomics single-cell V(D)J and 5' gene-expression libraries. An Illumina NextSeq550 was used to sequence the CSF single-cell TCR libraries. From the authors' description of their analysis: V(D)J reads were aligned to the vdj-GRCh38 alts ensemble 2.0.0 reference and processed with the Cell Ranger vdj pipeline. Cell barcodes sharing the same set of productive CDR3 nucleotide sequences were defined as clonotypes. Clonotype information was added to Seurat v3.0 gene-expression metadata to link clonality with transcriptional profiles. CSF cells with more than 1,800 genes, more than 7,500 UMIs or more than 10% mitochondrial reads were excluded. To identify TCRs with known antigen specificity, CDR3-beta sequences were compared against VDJdb. Network analysis of clone sharing used the R package qgraph and included only TCRs with complete alpha and beta chains. TCRdb reprocessed the public reads and reports one entry per CDR3 protein sequence, without DNA. The V and J calls and clone size come from TCRdb's table, not from the authors' own analysis. The table for this sample records about 1,500 distinct CDR3 sequences. About 5% of the sample is held by the ten biggest clonotypes.

The source of the sample is a study of CD8 T cells in cerebrospinal fluid in Alzheimer's disease (dated by TCRdb to the early 2020s). Looking at the study overall: The study used two single-cell methods, plate-based nested PCR sequencing and droplet-based sequencing, to evaluate clonal expansion of CSF T cells. In the droplet-based CSF analysis comparing patients with controls, there were roughly nine healthy controls (approximately 11,000 cells) and roughly nine patients with MCI or Alzheimer's disease (about 9,700 cells). CSF gene-expression analysis, which included Parkinson's disease patients, covered more than 20 samples in total. This study tested whether clonally expanded T cells could be found in cerebrospinal fluid from healthy elderly individuals and from patients with neurodegenerative disease.

Summary of the overall study and its limitations: In patients with MCI or Alzheimer's disease, the biggest CSF clone accounted for a larger percentage of TCRs than in controls. Only samples with detectable clones (roughly eleven healthy, 5 MCI, 5 AD, 6 PD) were included in the overall clonality comparison. In pooled data, a highly expanded clone (at least 3% of TCRs) occurred in 1 of 10 healthy subjects versus most of the 6 Alzheimer's patients. The EBV-specific clones were neither the most highly expanded clones nor enriched among patients. It was cautioned by the authors that a causal link between EBV and Alzheimer's disease is not established by the detection of EBV-specific TCRs in CSF.

The cysteine opens and the phenylalanine closes a CDR3 of 14 amino acids. DNA is not recorded here. CDR1 and CDR2 (DFQATT, SNEGSKA) derive from the germline V gene (reference sequence). The rearrangement combines TRBV20-1 with TRBJ1-6; the D call of TRBD1 rests on TCRdb alone, since no DNA is present to check it. The source of this sequence is a human donor with Alzheimer's disease. The material sequenced was cerebrospinal fluid. CDR3 loop: CSASTGKGNSPLHF.